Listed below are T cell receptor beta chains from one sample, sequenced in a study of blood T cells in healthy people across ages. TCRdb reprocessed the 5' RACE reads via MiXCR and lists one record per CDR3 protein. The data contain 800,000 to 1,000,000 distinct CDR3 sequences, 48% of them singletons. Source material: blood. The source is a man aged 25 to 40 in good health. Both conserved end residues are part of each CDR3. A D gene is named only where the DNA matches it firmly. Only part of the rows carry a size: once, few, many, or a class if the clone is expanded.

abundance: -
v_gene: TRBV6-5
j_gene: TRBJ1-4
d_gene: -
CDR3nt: TGTGCCAGCAGTGTGGGCAGGGAGGATGAAAAACTGTTTTTT
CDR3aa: CASSVGREDEKLFF

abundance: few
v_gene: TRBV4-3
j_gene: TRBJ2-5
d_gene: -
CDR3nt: TGCGCCAGCAGCCAAGTAGGAGCACCGAGGGAGACCCAGTACTTC
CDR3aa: CASSQVGAPRETQYF

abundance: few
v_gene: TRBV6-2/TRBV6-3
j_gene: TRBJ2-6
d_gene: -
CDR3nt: TGTGCCAGCAGTTTCGTTCGTTCTGGGGCCAACGTCCTGACTTTC
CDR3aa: CASSFVRSGANVLTF

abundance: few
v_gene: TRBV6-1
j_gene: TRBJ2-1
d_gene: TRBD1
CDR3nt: TGTGCCAGCAGAACGGACAGGGCAGAATTCTCCTCCTACAATGAGCAGTTCTTC
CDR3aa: CASRTDRAEFSSYNEQFF

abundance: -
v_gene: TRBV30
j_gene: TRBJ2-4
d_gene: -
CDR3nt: TGTGCCTGGAGTAAGATCCCTGGGGACATTCAGTACTTC
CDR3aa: CAWSKIPGDIQYF

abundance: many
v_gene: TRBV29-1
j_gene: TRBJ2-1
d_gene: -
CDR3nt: TGCAGCGTAGAAGGGGTTAGCTCCTACAATGAGCAGTTCTTC
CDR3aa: CSVEGVSSYNEQFF

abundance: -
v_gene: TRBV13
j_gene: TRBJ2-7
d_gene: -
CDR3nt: TGTGCCAGCAGACTACTAGGATCGGGATCGGACGAGCAGTACTTC
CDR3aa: CASRLLGSGSDEQYF

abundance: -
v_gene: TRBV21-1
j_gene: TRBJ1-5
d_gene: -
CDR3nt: TGTGCCAGCAGCCCCACCGACGAGCCCCAGCATTTT
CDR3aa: CASSPTDEPQHF

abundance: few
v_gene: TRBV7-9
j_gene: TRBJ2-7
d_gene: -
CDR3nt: TGTGCCAGCAGCTCCTCGGGAGCCTACGAGCAGTACTTC
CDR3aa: CASSSSGAYEQYF

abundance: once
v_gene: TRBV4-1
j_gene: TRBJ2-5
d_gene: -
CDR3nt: TGCGCCAGCAGCCAAGATCGGGGGGCACCCCACGAGACCCAGTACTTC
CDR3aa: CASSQDRGAPHETQYF

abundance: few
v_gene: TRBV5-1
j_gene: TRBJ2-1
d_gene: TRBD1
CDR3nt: TGCGCCAGCAGCTTAAATGTTGACAGGGGGAACAATGAGCAGTTCTTC
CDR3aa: CASSLNVDRGNNEQFF

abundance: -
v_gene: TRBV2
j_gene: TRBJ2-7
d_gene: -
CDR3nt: TGTGCCAGCAATTGGATGGGAGGCGAGCAGTACTTC
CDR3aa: CASNWMGGEQYF

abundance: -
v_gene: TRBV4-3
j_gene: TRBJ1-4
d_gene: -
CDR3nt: TGCGCCAGCAGCCAAGATCGCGTCTTCGTTAATGAAAAACTGTTTTTT
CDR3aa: CASSQDRVFVNEKLFF

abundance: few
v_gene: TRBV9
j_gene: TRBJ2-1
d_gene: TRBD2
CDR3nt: TGTGCCAGCAGCGGATTAGTGGGGGGGGGGCAGTTCTTC
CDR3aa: CASSGLVGGGQFF

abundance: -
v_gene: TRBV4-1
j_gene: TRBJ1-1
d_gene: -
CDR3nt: TGTGCCAGCAGCCAGGATGGGGGGGGGAACACTGAAGCTTTCTTT
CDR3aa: CASSQDGGGNTEAFF